The clone carrying this T cell receptor (beta chain) was counted between two and nine times. The antigen is unknown. Stated time point: late sampling 161 to 241 days after vaccination in a few convalescent patients. Treatment meaning: roughly ten-day PBMC culture with coronavirus spike peptide pools or control peptides (ViraFEST assay). The data stem from a study of vaccination and CD4 T cells after COVID-19. Looking at the study overall: Post-vaccination sampling time points for a few convalescent patients were day 14 and days 161 to 241. From HCoV-229E, HCoV-OC43, HCoV-NL63 and SARS-CoV-2, overlapping spike peptides were used to stimulate the cells.

The V gene's germline CDR1 is LNHDA and CDR2 SQIVND (reference sequence). This CDR3 region has 16 residues. Oncomine TCR Beta short-read sequencing was applied to DNA from cultured CD4+ T cells. TCRdb re-called the PCR reads with MiXCR, one entry per CDR3 protein. Of more than 15,000 distinct CDR3 sequences listed, roughly half are singletons. This sequence was found in a human donor who had recovered from COVID-19. The chain combines TRBV19 with TRBJ2-1; either TRBD1 or TRBD2 may fit D (6 bases each). Gene TRBJ2-7 matches the end of the DNA better, so the J call may be wrong. The source was CD4+ T cells from blood, cultured in vitro, collected about 7 months after SARS-CoV-2 vaccination. The CDR3 spells CASSNVRGDGTYEQYF. DNA of the CDR3: TGTGCCAGTAGTAACGTAAGGGGGGACGGAACCTACGAGCAGTACTTC.